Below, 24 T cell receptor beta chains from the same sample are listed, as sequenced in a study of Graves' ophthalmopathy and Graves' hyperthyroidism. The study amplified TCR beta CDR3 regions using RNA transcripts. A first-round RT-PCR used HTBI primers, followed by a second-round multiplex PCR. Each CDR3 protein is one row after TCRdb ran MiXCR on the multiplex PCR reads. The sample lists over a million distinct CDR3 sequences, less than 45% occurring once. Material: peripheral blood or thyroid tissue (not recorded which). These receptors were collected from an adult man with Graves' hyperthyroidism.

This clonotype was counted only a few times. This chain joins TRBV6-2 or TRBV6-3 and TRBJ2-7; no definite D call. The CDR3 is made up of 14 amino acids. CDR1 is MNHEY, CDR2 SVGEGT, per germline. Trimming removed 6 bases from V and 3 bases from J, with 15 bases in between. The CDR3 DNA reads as TGTGCCAGCAGCCCTTCGGCCGGGTTCTACGAGCAGTACTTC. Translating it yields CASSPSAGFYEQYF.

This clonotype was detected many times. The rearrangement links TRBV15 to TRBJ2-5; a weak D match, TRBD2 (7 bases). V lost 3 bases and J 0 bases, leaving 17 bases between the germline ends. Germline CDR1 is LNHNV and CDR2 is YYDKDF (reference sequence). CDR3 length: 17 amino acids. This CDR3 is CATSRGLGGGNQETQYF. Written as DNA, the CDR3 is TGTGCCACCAGCAGGGGATTGGGCGGGGGCAACCAAGAGACCCAGTACTTC.

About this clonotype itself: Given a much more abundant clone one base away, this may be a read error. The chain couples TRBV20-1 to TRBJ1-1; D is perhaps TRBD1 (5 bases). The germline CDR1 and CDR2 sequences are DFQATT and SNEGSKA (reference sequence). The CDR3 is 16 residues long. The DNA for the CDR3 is TGCAGTGTTAGAGATCGACTCGGGACTTTGAACACTGAAGCTTTCTTT. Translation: CSVRDRLGTLNTEAFF.

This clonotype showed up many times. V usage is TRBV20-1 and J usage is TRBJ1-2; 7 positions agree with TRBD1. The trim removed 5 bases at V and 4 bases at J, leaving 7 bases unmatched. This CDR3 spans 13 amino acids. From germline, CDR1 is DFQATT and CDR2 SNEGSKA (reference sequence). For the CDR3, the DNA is TGCAGTGCTTCGTCGTCAGGGGGCTATGGCTACACCTTC. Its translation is CSASSSGGYGYTF.

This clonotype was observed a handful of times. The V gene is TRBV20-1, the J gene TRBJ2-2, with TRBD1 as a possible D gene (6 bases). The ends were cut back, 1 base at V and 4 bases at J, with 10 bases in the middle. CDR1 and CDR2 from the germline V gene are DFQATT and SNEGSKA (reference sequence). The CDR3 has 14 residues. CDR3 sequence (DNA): TGCAGTGCTAGAGGAGGGGGAACCACCGGGGAGCTGTTTTTT. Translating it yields CSARGGGTTGELFF.

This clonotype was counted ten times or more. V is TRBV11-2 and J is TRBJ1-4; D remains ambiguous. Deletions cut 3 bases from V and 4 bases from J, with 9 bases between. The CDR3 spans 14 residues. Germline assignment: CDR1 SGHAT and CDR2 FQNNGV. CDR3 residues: CASSLTRVNEKLFF. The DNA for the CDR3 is TGTGCCAGCAGCTTGACCCGGGTTAATGAAAAACTGTTTTTT.

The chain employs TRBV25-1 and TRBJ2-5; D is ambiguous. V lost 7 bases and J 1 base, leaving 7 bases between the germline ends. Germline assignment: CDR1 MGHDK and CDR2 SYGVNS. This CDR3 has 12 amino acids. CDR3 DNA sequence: TGTGCCAGCACAACGGTCCAAGAGACCCAGTACTTC. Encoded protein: CASTTVQETQYF.

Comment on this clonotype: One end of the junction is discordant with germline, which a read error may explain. The CDR3 loop reads CASSRTHRGLSFYF. For the CDR3, the DNA is TGCGCCAGCAGCCGAACCCACAGGGGTCTAAGCTTTTACTTT. V and J are TRBV15 and TRBJ1-1; 7 bases align to TRBD1. In germline, CDR1 is LNHNV, CDR2 YYDKDF (reference sequence). There are 14 residues in the CDR3.

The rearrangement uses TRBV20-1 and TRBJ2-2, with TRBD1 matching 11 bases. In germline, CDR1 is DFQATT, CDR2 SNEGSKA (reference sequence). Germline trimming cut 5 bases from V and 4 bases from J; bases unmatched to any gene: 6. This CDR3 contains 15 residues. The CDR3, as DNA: TGCAGTGCTCTCGGAGGACAGGGGGCCACCGGGGAGCTGTTTTTT. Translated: CSALGGQGATGELFF.

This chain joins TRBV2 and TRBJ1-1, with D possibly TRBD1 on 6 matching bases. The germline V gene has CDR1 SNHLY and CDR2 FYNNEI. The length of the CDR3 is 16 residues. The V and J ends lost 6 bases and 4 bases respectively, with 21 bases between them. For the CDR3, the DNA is TGTGCCAGCAGCTTAGAAGGGGGGGCTGGGGCCACTGAAGCTTTCTTT. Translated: CASSLEGGAGATEAFF. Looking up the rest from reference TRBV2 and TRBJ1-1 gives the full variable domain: EPEVTQTPSHQVTQMGQEVILRCVPISNHLYFYWYRQILGQKVEFLVSFYNNEISEKSEIFDDQFSVERPDGSNFTLKIRSTKLEDSAMYFCASSLEGGAGATEAFFGQGTRLTVV.

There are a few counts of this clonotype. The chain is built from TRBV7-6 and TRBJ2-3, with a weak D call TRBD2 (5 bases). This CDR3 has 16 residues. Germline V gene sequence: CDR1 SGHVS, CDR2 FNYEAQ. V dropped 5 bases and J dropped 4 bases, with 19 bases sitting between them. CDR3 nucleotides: TGTGCCAGCAGCCTTGAATCCCCTACTAGACCAGATACGCAGTATTTT. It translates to CASSLESPTRPDTQYF.

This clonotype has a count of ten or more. The CDR3 sequence is CATSAGTGPSPLHF. The CDR3 nucleotides are TGTGCCACCAGTGCAGGGACAGGACCTTCACCCCTCCACTTT. This chain connects TRBV24-1 to TRBJ1-6; 8 bases are shared with TRBD1. The trim removed 5 bases at V and 9 bases at J, leaving 5 bases unmatched. This CDR3 is 14 amino acids long. CDR1 and CDR2 from the germline V gene are KGHDR and SFDVKD.

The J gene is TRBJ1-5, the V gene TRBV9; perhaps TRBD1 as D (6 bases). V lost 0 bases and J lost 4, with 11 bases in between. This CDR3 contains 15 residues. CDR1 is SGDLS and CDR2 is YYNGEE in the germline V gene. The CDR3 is CASSVGGGTNQPQHF. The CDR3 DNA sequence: TGTGCCAGCAGCGTAGGAGGGGGGACGAATCAGCCCCAGCATTTT.

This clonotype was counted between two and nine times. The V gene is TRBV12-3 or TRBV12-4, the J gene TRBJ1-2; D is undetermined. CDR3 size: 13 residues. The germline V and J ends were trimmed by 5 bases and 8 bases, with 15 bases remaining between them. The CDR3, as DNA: TGTGCCAGCAGTCCTCTGCTCGTAGGGGGCTACACCTTC. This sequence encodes CASSPLLVGGYTF.

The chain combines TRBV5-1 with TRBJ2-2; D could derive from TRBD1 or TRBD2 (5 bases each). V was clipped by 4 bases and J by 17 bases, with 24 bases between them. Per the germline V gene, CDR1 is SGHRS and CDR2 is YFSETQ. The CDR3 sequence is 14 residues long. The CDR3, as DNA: TGCGCCAGCAGCCCGGACAATTCTCACCGGGGAGCTTTTTTT. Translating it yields CASSPDNSHRGAFF.

The CDR3 loop reads CASRSGNEQFF. The CDR3 DNA reads TGTGCCAGTAGATCAGGCAATGAGCAGTTCTTC. The V and J genes are TRBV19 and TRBJ2-1; unclear D gene. From germline, CDR1 is LNHDA and CDR2 SQIVND (reference sequence). The CDR3 totals 11 residues. The germline V and J ends were trimmed by 6 bases and 6 bases, with 6 bases remaining between them.

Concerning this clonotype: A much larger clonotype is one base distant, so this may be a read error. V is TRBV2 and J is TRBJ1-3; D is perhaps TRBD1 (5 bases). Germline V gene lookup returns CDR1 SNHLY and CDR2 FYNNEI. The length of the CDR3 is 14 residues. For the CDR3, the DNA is TGTGCCAGCACGTGGGGGAGCTCTGGAAACACCATATGTTTT. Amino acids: CASTWGSSGNTICF.

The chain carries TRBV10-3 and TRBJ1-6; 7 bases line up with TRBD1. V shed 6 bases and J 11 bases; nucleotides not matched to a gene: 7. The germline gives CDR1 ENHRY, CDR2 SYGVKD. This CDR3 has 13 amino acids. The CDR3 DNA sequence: TGTGCCATCAGGCAGACAGGGCAGACACCCCTCCACTTT. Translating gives CAIRQTGQTPLHF.

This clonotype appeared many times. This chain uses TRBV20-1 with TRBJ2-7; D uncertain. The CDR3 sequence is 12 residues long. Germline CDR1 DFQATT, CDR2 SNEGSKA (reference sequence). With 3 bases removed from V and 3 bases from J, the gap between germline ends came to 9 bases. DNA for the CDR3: TGCAGTGCTAGCGGGCGAAACTACGAGCAGTACTTC. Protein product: CSASGRNYEQYF.

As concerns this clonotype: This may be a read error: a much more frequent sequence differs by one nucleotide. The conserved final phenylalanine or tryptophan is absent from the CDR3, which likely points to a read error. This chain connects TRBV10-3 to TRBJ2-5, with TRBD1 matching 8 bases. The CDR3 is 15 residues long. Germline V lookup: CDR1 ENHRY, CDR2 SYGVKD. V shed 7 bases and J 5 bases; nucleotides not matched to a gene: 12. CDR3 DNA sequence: TGTGCCATCAACCCCCACGACAGGGGAACGGAGACCCAGTACCTC. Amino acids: CAINPHDRGTETQYL.

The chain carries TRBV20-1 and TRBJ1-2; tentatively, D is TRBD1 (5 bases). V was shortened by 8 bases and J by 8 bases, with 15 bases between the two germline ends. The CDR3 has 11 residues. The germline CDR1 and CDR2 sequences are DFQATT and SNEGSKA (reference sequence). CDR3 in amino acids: CSPVSGNGYTF. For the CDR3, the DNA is TGCAGTCCTGTCTCAGGGAACGGCTACACCTTC.

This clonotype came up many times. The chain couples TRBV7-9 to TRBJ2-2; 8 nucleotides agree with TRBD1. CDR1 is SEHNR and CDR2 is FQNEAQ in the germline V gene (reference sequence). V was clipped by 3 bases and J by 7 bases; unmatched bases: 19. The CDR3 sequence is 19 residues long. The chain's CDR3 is CASSFNRPGTGPLGGELFF. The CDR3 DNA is TGTGCCAGCAGCTTTAATCGACCAGGGACAGGCCCGCTGGGCGGGGAGCTGTTTTTT.

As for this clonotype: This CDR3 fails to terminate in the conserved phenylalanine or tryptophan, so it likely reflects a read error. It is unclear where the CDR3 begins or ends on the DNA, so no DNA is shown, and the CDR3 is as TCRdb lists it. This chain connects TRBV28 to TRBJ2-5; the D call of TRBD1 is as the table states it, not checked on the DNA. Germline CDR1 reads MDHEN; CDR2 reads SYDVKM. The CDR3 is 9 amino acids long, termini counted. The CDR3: CASSSGQNY.

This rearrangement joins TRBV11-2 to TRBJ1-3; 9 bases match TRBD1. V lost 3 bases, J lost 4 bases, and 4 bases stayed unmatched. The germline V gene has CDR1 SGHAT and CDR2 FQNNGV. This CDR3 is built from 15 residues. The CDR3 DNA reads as TGTGCCAGCAGCTTCTCCGGACAGGGGGGAAACACCATATATTTT. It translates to CASSFSGQGGNTIYF.